In its sample, the clone carrying this TCR beta chain was seen a few times. An end of the junction does not agree with germline; a read error may underlie this. TCRdb reprocessed the RACE reads with MiXCR, giving one entry per CDR3 protein. The data contain tens of thousands of distinct CDR3 sequences, approximately 11% of them singletons. This entry comes from a study of human T cells and chemical hapten exposure. The time point denotes: pre-sensitization, week 0. Treatment defined: therapeutic diphenylcyclopropenone sensitization with weekly scalp DPC. Alopecia patients deemed DPC-suitable, aged 18 to 70, excluding pregnancy. The sample was whole blood, taken in connection with sensitization to the hapten diphenylcyclopropenone (DPC). The sequence came from a woman between 50 and 59 years old with alopecia areata. Some clones in this sample may be carry-over from other donors' samples.

CDR3 in amino acids: CASSLTFYTEAFF. The CDR3, as DNA: TGTGCTAGCAGCTTAACATTCTACACTGAAGCTTTCTTT. V is TRBV7-7 and J is TRBJ1-1; D is undetermined. The CDR3 extends over 13 amino acids. CDR1 and CDR2 from the germline V gene are SSHAT and FNYEAQ (reference sequence).